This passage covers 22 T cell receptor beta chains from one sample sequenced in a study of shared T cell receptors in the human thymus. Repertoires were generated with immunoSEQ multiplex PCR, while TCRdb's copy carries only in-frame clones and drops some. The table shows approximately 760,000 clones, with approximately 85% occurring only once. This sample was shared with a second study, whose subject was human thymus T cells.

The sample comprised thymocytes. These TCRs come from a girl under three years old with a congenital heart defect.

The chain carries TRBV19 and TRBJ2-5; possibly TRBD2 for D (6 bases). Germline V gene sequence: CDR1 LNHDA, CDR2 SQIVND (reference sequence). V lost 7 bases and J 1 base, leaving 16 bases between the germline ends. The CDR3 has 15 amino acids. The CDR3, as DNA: TGTGCCAGTATGGAGGGGCTAGGCAGCCAAGAGACCCAGTACTTC. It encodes CASMEGLGSQETQYF.

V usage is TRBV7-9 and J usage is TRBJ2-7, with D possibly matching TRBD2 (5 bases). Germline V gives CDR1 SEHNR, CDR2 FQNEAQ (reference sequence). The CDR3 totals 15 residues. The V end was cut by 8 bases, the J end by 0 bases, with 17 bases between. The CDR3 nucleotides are TGTGCCAGCCGAGGAGGCAGTGCCAACTCCTACGAGCAGTACTTC. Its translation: CASRGGSANSYEQYF. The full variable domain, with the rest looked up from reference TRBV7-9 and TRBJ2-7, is DTGVSQNPRHKITKRGQNVTFRCDPISEHNRLYWYRQTLGQGPEFLTYFQNEAQLEKSRLLSDRFSAERPKGSFSTLEIQRTEQGDSAMYLCASRGGSANSYEQYFGPGTRLTVT.

The CDR3 region has the DNA TGCGCCAGCAGTACCCCAGGGGACAGTCAGAACTATGGCTACACCTTC. As protein: CASSTPGDSQNYGYTF. The genes are TRBV5-1 and TRBJ1-2; 7 bases are a match to TRBD1. Germline CDR1 reads SGHRS; CDR2 reads YFSETQ. With V trimmed by 5 bases and J by 2 bases, 12 bases remained unmatched. The CDR3 spans 16 residues.

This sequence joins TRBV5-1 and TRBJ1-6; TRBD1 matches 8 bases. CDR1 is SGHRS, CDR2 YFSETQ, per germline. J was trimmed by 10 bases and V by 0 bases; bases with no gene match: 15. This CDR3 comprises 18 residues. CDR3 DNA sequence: TGCGCCAGCAGCTTGGTGGGACAGGAGAATAAGGGGTGCTCACCCCTCCACTTT. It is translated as CASSLVGQENKGCSPLHF.

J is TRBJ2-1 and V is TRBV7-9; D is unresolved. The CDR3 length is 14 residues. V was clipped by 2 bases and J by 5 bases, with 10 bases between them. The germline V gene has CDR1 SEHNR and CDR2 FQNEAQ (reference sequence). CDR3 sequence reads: CASSLSPTNNEQFF. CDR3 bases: TGTGCCAGCAGCTTATCTCCCACAAACAATGAGCAGTTCTTC.

CDR3 loop: CASSSQVTYEQYF. As DNA, the CDR3 is TGTGCCAGCAGCTCACAGGTTACCTACGAGCAGTACTTC. V usage is TRBV14 and J usage is TRBJ2-7; weak D call: TRBD1 (5 bases). CDR3 length equals 13 residues. V was clipped by 5 bases and J by 2 bases, with 10 bases between them. The germline V gene has CDR1 SGHDN and CDR2 FVKESK.

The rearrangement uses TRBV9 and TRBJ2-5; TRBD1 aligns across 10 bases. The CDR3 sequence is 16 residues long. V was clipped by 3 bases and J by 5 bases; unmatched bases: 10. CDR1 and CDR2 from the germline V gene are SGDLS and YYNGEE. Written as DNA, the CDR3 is TGTGCCAGCAGCGCTCGGGACAGGGGAATGGTGGAGACCCAGTACTTC. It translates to CASSARDRGMVETQYF.

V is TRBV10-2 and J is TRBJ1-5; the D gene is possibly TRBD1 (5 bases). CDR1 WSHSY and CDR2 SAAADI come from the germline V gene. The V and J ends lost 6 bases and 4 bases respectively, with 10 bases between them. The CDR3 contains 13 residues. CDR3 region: CASREQENQPQHF. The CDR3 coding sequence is TGCGCCAGCAGGGAACAGGAAAATCAGCCCCAGCATTTT.

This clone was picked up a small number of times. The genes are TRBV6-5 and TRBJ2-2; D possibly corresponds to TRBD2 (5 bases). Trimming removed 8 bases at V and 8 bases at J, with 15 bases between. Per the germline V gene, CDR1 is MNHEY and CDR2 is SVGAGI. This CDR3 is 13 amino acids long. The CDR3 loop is CASRSGRAGELFF. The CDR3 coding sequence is TGTGCCAGCCGTTCCGGGCGGGCGGGGGAGCTGTTTTTT.

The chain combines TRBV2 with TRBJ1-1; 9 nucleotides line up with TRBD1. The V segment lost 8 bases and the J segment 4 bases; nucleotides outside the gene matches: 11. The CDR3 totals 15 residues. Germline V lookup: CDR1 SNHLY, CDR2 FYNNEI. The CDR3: CASSGTGLTGTEAFF. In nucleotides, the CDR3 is TGTGCCAGCTCCGGGACAGGGTTGACTGGCACTGAAGCTTTCTTT.

CDR3 protein: CASPGSTDTQYF. The DNA of the CDR3 is TGTGCCAGCCCAGGGAGCACAGATACGCAGTATTTT. V is TRBV11-2 and J is TRBJ2-3, with D possibly being TRBD1 (5 bases). Trimming removed 8 bases at V and 0 bases at J, with 6 bases between. The CDR3 sequence is 12 residues long. The germline gives CDR1 SGHAT, CDR2 FQNNGV.

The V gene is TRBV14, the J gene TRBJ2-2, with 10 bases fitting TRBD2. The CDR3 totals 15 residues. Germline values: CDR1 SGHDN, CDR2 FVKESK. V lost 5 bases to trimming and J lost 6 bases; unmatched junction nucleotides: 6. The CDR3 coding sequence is TGTGCCAGCAGCACAAGACTAGCGGGTGCCGGGGAGCTGTTTTTT. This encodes CASSTRLAGAGELFF.

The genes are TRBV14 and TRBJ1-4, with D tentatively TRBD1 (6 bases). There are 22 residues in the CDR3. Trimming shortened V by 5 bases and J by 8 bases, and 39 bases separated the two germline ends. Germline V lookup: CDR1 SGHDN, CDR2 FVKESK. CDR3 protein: CASSSGGANPLLGPPAGEKLFF. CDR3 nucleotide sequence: TGTGCCAGCAGCAGCGGGGGGGCTAATCCTTTACTTGGACCACCGGCCGGAGAAAAACTGTTTTTT.

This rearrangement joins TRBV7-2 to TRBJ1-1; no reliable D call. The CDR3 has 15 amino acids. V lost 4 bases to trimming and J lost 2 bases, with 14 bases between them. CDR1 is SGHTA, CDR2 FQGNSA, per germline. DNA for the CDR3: TGTGCCAGCAGCTCGCGGCCGTTTCCCAACACTGAAGCTTTCTTT. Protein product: CASSSRPFPNTEAFF.

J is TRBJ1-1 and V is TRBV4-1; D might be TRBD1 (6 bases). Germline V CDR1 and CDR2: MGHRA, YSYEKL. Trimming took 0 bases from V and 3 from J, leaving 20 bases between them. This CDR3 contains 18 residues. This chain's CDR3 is CASSQECSAGGKDTEAFF. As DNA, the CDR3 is TGCGCCAGCAGCCAAGAGTGTTCGGCGGGGGGCAAGGACACTGAAGCTTTCTTT.

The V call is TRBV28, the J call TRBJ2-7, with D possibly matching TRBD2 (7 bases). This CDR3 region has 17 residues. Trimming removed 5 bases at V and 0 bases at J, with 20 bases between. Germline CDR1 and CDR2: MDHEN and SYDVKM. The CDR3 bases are TGTGCCAGCAGTCCCCAGGACGGCGGGGGCCCCTCCTACGAGCAGTACTTC. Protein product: CASSPQDGGGPSYEQYF.

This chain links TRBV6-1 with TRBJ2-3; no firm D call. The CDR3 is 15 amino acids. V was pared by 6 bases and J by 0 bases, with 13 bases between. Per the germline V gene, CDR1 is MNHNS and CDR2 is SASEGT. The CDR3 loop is CASSSRGPSTDTQYF. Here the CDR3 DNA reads TGTGCCAGCAGCTCCCGCGGTCCTAGCACAGATACGCAGTATTTT.

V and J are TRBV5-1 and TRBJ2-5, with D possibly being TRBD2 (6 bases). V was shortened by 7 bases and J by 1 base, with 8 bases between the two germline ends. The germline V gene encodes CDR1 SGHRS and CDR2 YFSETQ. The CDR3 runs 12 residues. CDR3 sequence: CASRDFQETQYF. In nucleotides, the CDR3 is TGCGCCAGCCGGGACTTCCAAGAGACCCAGTACTTC.

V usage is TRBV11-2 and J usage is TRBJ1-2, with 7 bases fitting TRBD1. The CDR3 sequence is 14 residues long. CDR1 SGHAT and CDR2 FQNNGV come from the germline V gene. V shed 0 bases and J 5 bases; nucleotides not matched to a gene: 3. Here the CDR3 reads CASSLDRDSYGYTF. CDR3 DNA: TGTGCCAGCAGCTTAGATCGGGACAGTTATGGCTACACCTTC.

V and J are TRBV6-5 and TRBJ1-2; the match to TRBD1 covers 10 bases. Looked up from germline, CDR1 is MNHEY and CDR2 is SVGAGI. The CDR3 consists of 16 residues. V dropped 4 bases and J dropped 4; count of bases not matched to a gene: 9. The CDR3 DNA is TGTGCCAGCAGTTCAAAACCGGGACAGGGGACCTATGGCTACACCTTC. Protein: CASSSKPGQGTYGYTF.

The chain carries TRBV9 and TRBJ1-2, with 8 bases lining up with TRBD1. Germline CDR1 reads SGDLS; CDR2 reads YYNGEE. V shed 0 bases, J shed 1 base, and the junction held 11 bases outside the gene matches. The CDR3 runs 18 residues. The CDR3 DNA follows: TGTGCCAGCAGCGTAGATAAGGGGACAGGTGTCTATAACTATGGCTACACCTTC. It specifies CASSVDKGTGVYNYGYTF.

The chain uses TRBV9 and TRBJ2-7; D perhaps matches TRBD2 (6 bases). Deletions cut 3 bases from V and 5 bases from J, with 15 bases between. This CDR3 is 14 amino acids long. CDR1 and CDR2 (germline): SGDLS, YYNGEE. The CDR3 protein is CASSGGASSHEQYF. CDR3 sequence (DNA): TGTGCCAGCAGCGGCGGGGCCTCTTCCCACGAGCAGTACTTC.